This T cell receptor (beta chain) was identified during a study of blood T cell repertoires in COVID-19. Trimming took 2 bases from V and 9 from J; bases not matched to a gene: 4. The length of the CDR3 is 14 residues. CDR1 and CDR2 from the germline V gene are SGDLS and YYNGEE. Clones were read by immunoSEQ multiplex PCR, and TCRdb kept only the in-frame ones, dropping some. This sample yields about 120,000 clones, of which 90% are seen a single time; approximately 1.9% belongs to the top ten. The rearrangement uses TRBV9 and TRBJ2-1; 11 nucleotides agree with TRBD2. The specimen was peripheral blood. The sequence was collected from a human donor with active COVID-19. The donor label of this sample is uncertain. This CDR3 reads CASSVQLAGVEQFF. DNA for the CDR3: TGTGCCAGCAGCGTTCAACTAGCGGGGGTTGAGCAGTTCTTC.